The 21 T cell receptor beta chains listed next were all sequenced from one sample in a study of T-cell memory formation after mild COVID-19 (dated by TCRdb to the early 2020s). Preparation of the library involved 5' RACE. Sequencing was performed on an Illumina NovaSeq 6000. The public reads were reprocessed in TCRdb via fastp at Q25 and MiXCR, keeping in-frame beta chains. Entries that share a CDR3 protein sequence are merged under the most common genes and DNA. The sample profile shows roughly 200,000 distinct CDR3 sequences; roughly 17% of them were found once. The leading ten clones occupy about 2% of the sample. Source material: PBMCs or a T cell subset sorted from them (not recorded which). Every receptor here comes from an adult woman who had mild COVID-19 (a few samples of this study predate the infection). The sample titles of this study are shuffled in the database, so cell type and time point are left out; the donor was told from shared clones.

In its sample, this clonotype was seen a few times. V gene TRBV30 combines with J gene TRBJ2-5, with 9 bases fitting TRBD2. CDR3 length equals 18 residues. Looked up from germline, CDR1 is GTSNPN and CDR2 is SVGIG (reference sequence). V lost 2 bases and J lost 5; bases outside the gene matches: 18. CDR3 loop: CAWSTNDPGLAQWETQYF. For the CDR3, the DNA is TGTGCCTGGAGTACTAACGATCCGGGACTAGCTCAGTGGGAGACCCAGTACTTC. The full variable domain, completed using reference TRBV30 and TRBJ2-5, is SQTIHQWPATLVQPVGSPLSLECTVEGTSNPNLYWYRQAAGRGLQLLFYSVGIGQISSEVPQNLSASRPQDRQFILSSKKLLLSDSGFYLCAWSTNDPGLAQWETQYFGPGTRLLVL.

This clonotype came up many times. The genes are TRBV12-3 or TRBV12-4 and TRBJ2-5; possibly TRBD2 for D (5 bases). V gave up 5 bases and J gave up 2 bases, with 15 bases separating them. The CDR3 covers 15 residues. CDR3 loop: CASSGRLDFQETQYF. The DNA of the CDR3 is TGTGCCAGCAGTGGGCGGTTGGACTTTCAAGAGACCCAGTACTTC.

V and J are TRBV6-2 or TRBV6-3 and TRBJ1-1; D is possibly TRBD1 (5 bases). From germline, CDR1 is MNHEY and CDR2 SVGEGT. The CDR3 has 14 residues. Trimming took off 3 bases at V and 1 base at J, with 9 bases between the two ends. The CDR3 is CASSYSDRNTEAFF. The CDR3 region has the DNA TGTGCCAGCAGTTATTCCGACAGGAACACTGAAGCTTTCTTT.

The chain recombines TRBV15 with TRBJ2-5, with D hard to call. The CDR3 extends over 15 amino acids. The V end was cut by 0 bases, the J end by 5 bases, with 13 bases between. Per the germline V gene, CDR1 is LNHNV and CDR2 is YYDKDF (reference sequence). The CDR3 region is CATSRDAKGLETQYF. CDR3 sequence (DNA): TGTGCCACCAGCAGAGATGCGAAGGGTCTGGAGACCCAGTACTTC. Variable domain in full (rest from reference TRBV15 and TRBJ2-5): DAMVIQNPRYQVTQFGKPVTLSCSQTLNHNVMYWYQQKSSQAPKLLFHYYDKDFNNEADTPDNFQSRRPNTSFCFLDIRSPGLGDTAMYLCATSRDAKGLETQYFGPGTRLLVL.

This clonotype was seen only a few times. This chain joins TRBV12-3 or TRBV12-4 and TRBJ2-2, with TRBD2 matching 13 bases. V lost 5 bases to trimming and J lost 4 bases; unmatched junction nucleotides: 13. The CDR3 covers 19 residues. CDR3 protein: CASSPSRRGLAGTTGELFF. DNA for the CDR3: TGTGCCAGCAGTCCAAGCCGTCGGGGACTAGCGGGAACCACCGGGGAGCTGTTTTTT.

The genes are TRBV12-3 or TRBV12-4 and TRBJ1-2; unclear D gene. This CDR3 region has 15 residues. Trimming shortened V by 1 base and J by 7 bases, and 16 bases separated the two germline ends. DNA for the CDR3: TGTGCCAGCAGTTTAGGCGTCGGGTCCACAAGTGGCTACACCTTC. This translates into CASSLGVGSTSGYTF.

A few counts support this clonotype. This chain links TRBV4-1 with TRBJ2-7; weak D call: TRBD2 (6 bases). V lost 2 bases, J lost 2 bases, and 13 bases lay in between. The CDR3 loop spans 15 amino acids. Per germline, CDR1 MGHRA and CDR2 YSYEKL. For the CDR3, the DNA is TGCGCCAGCAGCCAATTTATAGCGGCCCCCTACGAGCAGTACTTC. Translating gives CASSQFIAAPYEQYF.

This chain joins TRBV5-1 and TRBJ2-1, with 7 bases lining up with TRBD1. The CDR3 has 15 amino acids. CDR1 and CDR2 (germline): SGHRS, YFSETQ. The V gene end was trimmed by 1 base and the J gene end by 7 bases; junction bases not matched to a gene: 8. The CDR3 DNA sequence: TGCGCCAGCAGCTTGACAGGGGATAGTGGGAATGAGCAGTTCTTC. Protein sequence: CASSLTGDSGNEQFF.

This sequence joins TRBV11-2 and TRBJ2-5; D possibly corresponds to TRBD2 (6 bases). The CDR3 covers 16 residues. Germline loops: CDR1 SGHAT, CDR2 FQNNGV. V lost 2 bases and J lost 1, with 14 bases in between. The CDR3 nucleotides read TGTGCCAGCAGCTTACACATCGGGAGCGGCCAAGAGACCCAGTACTTC. Its translation: CASSLHIGSGQETQYF.

This clonotype appeared a few times. The J gene is TRBJ2-3, the V gene TRBV7-3; 9 positions match TRBD2. Germline CDR1 and CDR2: SGHTA and FQGTGA. Trimming cost V 5 bases and J 4 bases; bases outside gene matches: 16. CDR3 size: 18 residues. The CDR3 nucleotides are TGTGCCAGCAGCAGACTAGCGAAAGCGGGAGGTAACGCAGATACGCAGTATTTT. Its translation: CASSRLAKAGGNADTQYF.

This clonotype was picked up a small number of times. This chain uses TRBV29-1 with TRBJ1-2, with a tentative D call TRBD1 (6 bases). V was shortened by 3 bases and J by 4 bases, with 12 bases between the two germline ends. The CDR3 sequence is 13 residues long. CDR1 and CDR2 from the germline V gene are SQVTM and ANQGSEA. The CDR3 DNA sequence: TGCAGCGTTGAGGCAGGGGCTATCTATGGCTACACCTTC. Its protein is CSVEAGAIYGYTF.

This clonotype was detected only a few times. The genes are TRBV12-3 or TRBV12-4 and TRBJ2-7, with TRBD2 matching over 8 bases. V gave up 5 bases and J gave up 0 bases; unmatched junction bases: 9. This CDR3 spans 16 amino acids. DNA of the CDR3: TGTGCCAGCAGTCCACATACGGGAGGGAGCTCCTACGAGCAGTACTTC. Encoded protein: CASSPHTGGSSYEQYF.

This sequence joins TRBV19 and TRBJ1-5, with 7 bases lining up with TRBD1. CDR1 is LNHDA and CDR2 is SQIVND in the germline V gene (reference sequence). There are 15 residues in the CDR3. The J segment lost 1 base and the V segment lost 4 bases, leaving 4 bases of the junction unmatched. The CDR3 DNA is TGTGCCAGTAGTACCCGACAGGGCAGCAATCAGCCCCAGCATTTT. This translates into CASSTRQGSNQPQHF.

This clonotype turned up a few times. J is TRBJ1-1 and V is TRBV6-5; no reliable D call. This CDR3 comprises 12 residues. Germline assignment: CDR1 MNHEY and CDR2 SVGAGI. V was cut by 6 bases and J by 1 base, with 6 bases left in between. CDR3 sequence reads: CASRGWNTEAFF. The CDR3 DNA follows: TGTGCCAGCAGGGGTTGGAACACTGAAGCTTTCTTT.

This clonotype was seen repeatedly, ten times or more. The rearrangement uses TRBV29-1 and TRBJ2-3; 12 nucleotides align to TRBD2. The V segment lost 6 bases and the J segment 8 bases; nucleotides outside the gene matches: 3. The CDR3 is 12 amino acids. CDR1 is SQVTM and CDR2 is ANQGSEA in the germline V gene. The CDR3 is CSVASGGVTQYF. Written as DNA, the CDR3 is TGCAGCGTGGCTAGCGGGGGGGTTACGCAGTATTTT.

Only a few counts were recorded for this clonotype. The J gene is TRBJ2-7, the V gene TRBV4-3; D might be TRBD2 (6 bases). Germline CDR1 reads LGHNA; CDR2 reads YSLEER. V was shortened by 1 base and J by 4 bases, with 8 bases between the two germline ends. CDR3 length: 13 amino acids. The CDR3 reads CASSQVGGYEQYF. The CDR3 DNA reads TGCGCCAGCAGCCAAGTCGGGGGTTACGAGCAGTACTTC.

V gene TRBV24-1 combines with J gene TRBJ2-1; no reliable D call. CDR1 is KGHDR, CDR2 SFDVKD, per germline. This CDR3 has 13 amino acids. The V end lost 4 bases, the J end lost 6 bases, and 9 bases lay between the germline ends. The CDR3 loop reads CATSEPPTNEQFF. In DNA form, the CDR3 reads TGTGCCACCAGTGAGCCTCCGACCAATGAGCAGTTCTTC.

This clonotype was seen more than once but under ten times. The gene calls are TRBV6-2 or TRBV6-3 and TRBJ2-7; D is unclear. Trimming took off 10 bases at V and 4 bases at J, with 17 bases between the two ends. The CDR3 is 13 residues long. Germline lookup yields CDR1 MNHEY and CDR2 SVGEGT. CDR3 DNA sequence: TGTGCCACCTCGACGGTAGCCGCTTACGAGCAGTACTTC. Protein: CATSTVAAYEQYF.

In this sample, this clonotype turned up a few times. The genes are TRBV20-1 and TRBJ2-7; D unclear. CDR3 size: 11 residues. Trimming left V 6 bases short and J 2 bases short, with 8 bases between. Per the germline V gene, CDR1 is DFQATT and CDR2 is SNEGSKA (reference sequence). In DNA, the CDR3 is TGCAGTGCACCCGACGCCTACGAGCAGTACTTC. The encoded protein is CSAPDAYEQYF.

J is TRBJ2-2 and V is TRBV5-4, with 13 bases that match TRBD2. Per germline, CDR1 SGHNT and CDR2 YYREEE (reference sequence). This CDR3 has 16 residues. With V trimmed by 4 bases and J by 7 bases, 7 bases remained unmatched. CDR3 sequence: CASSKPGLAGLGELFF. The CDR3 bases are TGTGCCAGCAGCAAGCCGGGACTAGCGGGGCTCGGGGAGCTGTTTTTT.

This clonotype was seen at least ten times. The chain joins TRBV7-3 to TRBJ2-5; 9 nucleotides agree with TRBD2. The CDR3 runs to 14 residues. The trim removed 5 bases at V and 5 bases at J, leaving 6 bases unmatched. Germline CDR1 SGHTA, CDR2 FQGTGA. The CDR3 loop reads CASSQAGGVETQYF. CDR3 in DNA: TGTGCCAGCAGCCAAGCGGGGGGTGTGGAGACCCAGTACTTC.